This entry lists 29 T cell receptor beta chains sequenced from one sample in a study of tumor-infiltrating lymphocytes in primary liver carcinoma. It was from about 20-30 mg of unsorted bulk tissue that RNA and DNA were co-extracted. The input was 450 to 500 ng total RNA; TCR beta cDNA was made from it with a constant-region primer. It was through three nested multiplex PCR rounds of slightly modified ARM-PCR that TCR beta libraries arose. Running 9 to 11 cycles apiece, the first two PCR rounds relied on TRBV1-TRBV30 forward primers together with a C-beta reverse primer. MiXCR, run by TCRdb on the multiplex PCR reads, gives a single entry per CDR3 protein. Of approximately 110,000 distinct CDR3 sequences listed, 50% to 80% are singletons. Input material: liver tumor tissue from sampling region 3. Regarding subset: tumor region T3, left-lateral pole. Receptors were obtained from a woman aged 60 to 75 with primary liver carcinoma and hepatitis B virus infection.

Concerning this clonotype itself: A much bigger clone sits one base away, suggesting this may be a read error. The chain links TRBV28 to TRBJ1-5; D uncertain. Germline V gene sequence: CDR1 MDHEN, CDR2 SYDVKM. Trimming removed 4 bases at V and 7 bases at J, with 5 bases between. The CDR3 spans 11 residues. The CDR3 nucleotides read TGTGCCAGCAGTTCGAGCCAGCCCCAGCATTTT. This gives the protein CASSSSQPQHF.

For this clonotype: This may come from a read error, since a much larger clone is one base off. The CDR3 region is CASGSQGGYGYTF. In nucleotides, the CDR3 is TGTGCCAGCGGTTCCCAGGGGGGCTATGGCTACACCTTC. The chain joins TRBV12-3 or TRBV12-4 to TRBJ1-2, with 7 nucleotides matching TRBD1. V lost 8 bases, J lost 4 bases, and 7 bases stayed unmatched. The CDR3 contains 13 residues.

This sequence joins TRBV12-3 or TRBV12-4 and TRBJ2-2, with 9 positions matching TRBD2. This CDR3 region has 17 residues. With V trimmed by 9 bases and J by 3 bases, 14 bases remained unmatched. The CDR3 here is CASTAGGPITHTGELFF. In DNA, the CDR3 is TGTGCCAGTACCGCGGGAGGGCCAATTACCCACACCGGGGAGCTGTTTTTT.

This clonotype showed up just a few times. The rearrangement links TRBV7-9 to TRBJ1-4, with D possibly being TRBD1 (6 bases). V lost 7 bases and J 5 bases, leaving 14 bases between the germline ends. From germline, CDR1 is SEHNR and CDR2 FQNEAQ (reference sequence). The CDR3 has 14 residues. The CDR3 sequence: CASNPGRGNEKLFF. Here the CDR3 DNA reads TGTGCCAGCAACCCAGGGAGGGGGAATGAAAAACTGTTTTTT.

Details on this clonotype: Germline and junction disagree at one end, which may indicate a read error. V and J are TRBV6-5 and TRBJ2-1; 13 bases match TRBD2. The CDR3 runs to 15 residues. Germline values: CDR1 MNHEY, CDR2 SVGAGI. Here the CDR3 reads CVSTRLAGGNNEQFF. The CDR3 DNA reads TGTGTCAGCACCCGACTAGCGGGAGGAAACAATGAGCAGTTCTTC.

The chain carries TRBV11-3 and TRBJ2-3, with 10 bases matching TRBD2. Unmatched junction bases numbered 3, after V lost 3 bases and J lost 3 bases. The CDR3 has 15 amino acids. Germline V gene lookup returns CDR1 SGHNT and CDR2 YENEEA. The CDR3 DNA follows: TGTGCCAGCAGCTTTAGCGGGAGGCGGACAGATACGCAGTATTTT. The encoded protein is CASSFSGRRTDTQYF.

CDR3 sequence (DNA): TGTGCCAGCGGCCCCTGGGGGACTAGCGGGGGGAGGTTCTACGAGCAGTACTTC. It is translated as CASGPWGTSGGRFYEQYF. V usage is TRBV11-2 and J usage is TRBJ2-7; 15 bases match TRBD2. The CDR3 loop spans 18 amino acids. Germline values: CDR1 SGHAT, CDR2 FQNNGV. J gave up 3 bases and V 8 bases, and 14 bases lay outside the gene matches.

This clonotype was found many times. The chain joins TRBV5-1 to TRBJ2-1; 7 bases are a match to TRBD2. Germline V gene sequence: CDR1 SGHRS, CDR2 YFSETQ. The CDR3 is made up of 16 amino acids. V gave up 4 bases and J gave up 0 bases; unmatched junction bases: 7. In nucleotides, the CDR3 is TGCGCCAGCAGCATTTCTAGCGGATCCTCCTACAATGAGCAGTTCTTC. Protein sequence: CASSISSGSSYNEQFF.

This chain joins TRBV6-1 and TRBJ2-7; possibly TRBD1 or TRBD2 for D (5 bases each). The ends were cut back, 5 bases at V and 13 bases at J, with 27 bases in the middle. Germline V gene data show CDR1 as MNHNS and CDR2 as SASEGT. The CDR3 contains 15 residues. In DNA form, the CDR3 reads TGTGCCAGCAGTTTAGAAGGGGCGGGCTCCTACGGGTACTACTTC. Its protein is CASSLEGAGSYGYYF.

As regards this clonotype: One junction end does not reproduce the germline sequence, and a read error may be involved. The chain combines TRBV10-3 with TRBJ2-1; 10 nucleotides match TRBD2. This CDR3 is built from 14 residues. Germline assignment: CDR1 ENHRY and CDR2 SYGVKD. This CDR3 reads CATSELSSGSPQFF. The CDR3 nucleotides read TGTGCCACCAGTGAGTTGTCTAGCGGGAGTCCCCAGTTCTTC.

Turning to this clonotype: Germline is not matched at one junction end, which may reflect a read error. J is TRBJ2-5 and V is TRBV11-2; 8 bases agree with TRBD2. The CDR3 length is 16 residues. Germline assignment: CDR1 SGHAT and CDR2 FQNNGV. The CDR3 DNA follows: TGTGCCAACAGCTTAACTCGAGCGGGGGCCCGAGGGACCCAGTACTTC. Translated: CANSLTRAGARGTQYF.

This chain joins TRBV7-9 and TRBJ1-1, with 7 bases that match TRBD1. Germline V gene lookup returns CDR1 SEHNR and CDR2 FQNEAQ (reference sequence). The trim removed 5 bases at V and 3 bases at J, leaving 9 bases unmatched. The CDR3 runs 15 residues. Here the CDR3 DNA reads TGTGCCAGCAGCCCGTTGGGACAGACGGACACTGAAGCTTTCTTT. Protein product: CASSPLGQTDTEAFF.

This clonotype was observed a handful of times. A read error may explain this, as a much larger clone is one base away. V and J are TRBV29-1 and TRBJ2-1; tentatively, D is TRBD1 or TRBD2 (7 bases each). The CDR3 runs to 13 residues. Germline-derived CDR1 and CDR2 are SQVTM and ANQGSEA. CDR3 residues: CGVESRGGNEQFF. CDR3 in DNA: TGCGGCGTTGAGTCCAGGGGGGGTAATGAGCAGTTCTTC.

This clonotype was counted at least ten times. This sequence joins TRBV4-1 and TRBJ2-3, with a tentative D call TRBD2 (6 bases). This CDR3 spans 14 amino acids. Germline V CDR1 and CDR2: MGHRA, YSYEKL. V dropped 0 bases and J dropped 6 bases, with 10 bases sitting between them. CDR3 coding DNA: TGCGCCAGCAGCCAAGAAAGAGGGAGGGATACGCAGTATTTT. The encoded protein is CASSQERGRDTQYF.

Comments on this clonotype: The junction and the germline gene differ at one end; a read error may be behind it. This sequence joins TRBV11-2 and TRBJ1-6, with TRBD1 identical over 7 bases. The germline V gene has CDR1 SGHAT and CDR2 FQNNGV. The CDR3 runs 16 residues. The CDR3 region has the DNA TGTGCCAGCAGCTTAGAGGGCGAGGGGGCGTATTCACCCCTCCGCTTT. Its translation: CASSLEGEGAYSPLRF.

Relative to its sample, this clonotype is medium-sized. The chain uses TRBV10-3 and TRBJ2-1; a weak D match, TRBD2 (6 bases). Between the trimmed V and J ends, which lost 2 bases and 13 bases, there was a span of 18 bases. The CDR3 extends over 14 amino acids. CDR1 and CDR2 from the germline V gene are ENHRY and SYGVKD. The CDR3: CAISEGNSGSGQFF. The DNA for the CDR3 is TGTGCCATCAGTGAGGGAAATAGCGGTTCTGGACAGTTCTTC.

This clonotype came up a few times. The junction shows a germline mismatch at one end, possibly a read error. This chain links TRBV11-1 with TRBJ2-7; D gene ambiguous. The CDR3 runs 13 residues. CDR1 and CDR2 from the germline V gene are SGHAT and FQDESV (reference sequence). CDR3 loop: CACSLWLAYEQYF. CDR3 nucleotides: TGTGCCTGCAGCTTATGGCTAGCCTACGAGCAGTACTTC.

Concerning this clonotype itself: One base away lies a much larger clone, so this may be a sequencing read error. No conserved phenylalanine or tryptophan ends this CDR3, so it is likely a read error. V and J are TRBV5-4 and TRBJ2-7; tentative D call: TRBD2 (5 bases). CDR1 is SGHNT and CDR2 is YYREEE in the germline V gene (reference sequence). There are 14 residues in the CDR3. V shed 4 bases and J shed 8 bases, with 19 bases lying between them. CDR3 sequence reads: CASSQADIVAKQYI. DNA for the CDR3: TGTGCCAGCAGCCAAGCTGATATCGTAGCGAAGCAGTACATC.

This clonotype was detected only once. Lacking the conserved final phenylalanine or tryptophan, this CDR3 likely reflects a read error. The gene calls are TRBV6-5 and TRBJ1-2; TRBD1 agrees at 7 bases. CDR3 length: 15 amino acids. Germline V gene data show CDR1 as MNHEY and CDR2 as SVGAGI. The CDR3 spells CVSTQKLTGTGGYTI. For the CDR3, the DNA is TGTGTCAGTACCCAGAAGTTGACAGGGACGGGTGGCTACACCATC.

This clonotype was seen many times. This chain joins TRBV23-1 and TRBJ2-7, with D possibly being TRBD1 (5 bases). TRBV23-1 counts as an open reading frame of uncertain function. CDR3 size: 13 residues. Trimming removed 6 bases at V and 2 bases at J, with 11 bases between. The CDR3 spells CASSQTDPYEQYF. The CDR3 nucleotides are TGCGCCAGCAGCCAGACAGATCCCTACGAGCAGTACTTC.

As regards this clonotype: The junction differs from germline at one of its ends, possibly a read error. This rearrangement joins TRBV11-3 to TRBJ2-1; TRBD2 matches at 7 bases. The CDR3 covers 17 residues. Germline loops: CDR1 SGHNT, CDR2 YENEEA. In DNA form, the CDR3 reads TGTGCGAGCAGCCTAGGCCGGGGGGAGTGGGGTGTCGATGGGCAGTTCTTC. Protein: CASSLGRGEWGVDGQFF. Combining the CDR3 with reference TRBV11-3 and TRBJ2-1 gives the whole variable domain EAGVVQSPRYKIIEKKQPVAFWCNPISGHNTLYWYLQNLGQGPELLIRYENEEAVDDSQLPKDRFSAERLKGVDSTLKIQPAELGDSAVYLCASSLGRGEWGVDGQFFGPGTRLTVL.

This clonotype was seen many times. The chain links TRBV5-4 to TRBJ1-1; the match to TRBD1 covers 8 bases. The trim removed 3 bases at V and 4 bases at J, leaving 5 bases unmatched. CDR3 length: 14 amino acids. Germline CDR1 SGHNT, CDR2 YYREEE (reference sequence). Here the CDR3 reads CASSSRTGPTEAFF. CDR3 DNA sequence: TGTGCCAGCAGCTCAAGGACAGGGCCCACTGAAGCTTTCTTT.

A remark on this clonotype: This CDR3 fails to terminate in the conserved phenylalanine or tryptophan, so it likely reflects a read error. The chain has TRBV11-2 and TRBJ1-6; D is undetermined. The germline V gene encodes CDR1 SGHAT and CDR2 FQNNGV. This CDR3 has 13 amino acids. The CDR3, as DNA: TGTGACAGCAGCTTAGAGCCAGGTTCACCCCTCCACTCT. Translation: CDSSLEPGSPLHS.

This clonotype was seen many times. This rearrangement joins TRBV5-1 to TRBJ2-5; no clear D gene. V dropped 1 base and J dropped 7 bases, with 17 bases sitting between them. This CDR3 has 15 residues. Germline V CDR1 and CDR2: SGHRS, YFSETQ. This CDR3 reads CASSLRSVGGRTQYF. The CDR3 DNA reads TGCGCCAGCAGCTTGAGGTCGGTCGGTGGACGGACCCAGTACTTC.

As to this clonotype: At one end the junction does not follow the germline gene, possibly because of a read error. The chain recombines TRBV7-9 with TRBJ2-7; 11 bases are a match to TRBD1. The CDR3 extends over 14 amino acids. Germline CDR1 SEHNR, CDR2 FQNEAQ (reference sequence). CDR3: CASSPGQGAYKQYF. DNA of the CDR3: TGTGCCAGCAGCCCCGGACAGGGGGCCTACAAGCAGTACTTC.

Of note for this clonotype: The germline gene is not matched at one end of the junction; a read error may be the cause. The chain combines TRBV19 with TRBJ2-7; TRBD1 might be the D (6 bases). CDR3 length: 15 residues. Germline-derived CDR1 and CDR2 are LNHDA and SQIVND (reference sequence). CDR3 region: CASSTTGTWRYEQYF. The CDR3 DNA sequence: TGTGCCAGCAGTACCACCGGGACATGGCGCTACGAGCAGTACTTC.

Regarding this clonotype: A read error is possible here, since a much larger clone lies one base away. This chain links TRBV30 with TRBJ2-1; 13 bases are a match to TRBD2. Germline CDR1 reads GTSNPN; CDR2 reads SVGIG (reference sequence). This CDR3 is built from 15 residues. In DNA, the CDR3 is TGTGCCTGGAGACTAGCGGGAGGGCCAAGGGGTGAGCAGCTCTTC. This encodes CAWRLAGGPRGEQLF.

Turning to this clonotype: One junction end disagrees with the germline gene, perhaps due to a read error. The chain couples TRBV11-2 to TRBJ2-5; either TRBD1 or TRBD2 may fit D (5 bases each). The CDR3 loop spans 12 amino acids. Germline CDR1 SGHAT, CDR2 FQNNGV. This chain's CDR3 is CASSFGTAAEYF. CDR3 DNA: TGTGCCAGCAGCTTCGGGACGGCGGCCGAGTACTTT.

On this clonotype: At one end the junction does not follow the germline gene, possibly because of a read error. The chain recombines TRBV4-1 with TRBJ2-1; weak D call: TRBD2 (5 bases). The V gene's germline CDR1 is MGHRA and CDR2 YSYEKL. CDR3 length: 14 amino acids. CDR3 residues: CASCQVSSQYEQFF. CDR3 bases: TGCGCCAGCTGCCAAGTTTCTAGCCAATACGAGCAGTTCTTC.